This T cell receptor (beta chain) is from a study of tumor-infiltrating lymphocytes in oesophageal squamous cell carcinoma. CDR1 is SGHVS, CDR2 FQNEAQ, per germline. The CDR3 loop spans 11 amino acids. TCRdb reprocessed the PCR reads via MiXCR and lists one record per CDR3 protein. The sample contains approximately 12,000 distinct CDR3 sequences, roughly 47% of which appear only once. The J gene is TRBJ2-7, the V gene TRBV7-8, with no clear D. The J call is in doubt because the DNA end fits TRBJ2-5 better. The receptor was derived from a male donor with esophageal squamous cell carcinoma. Sequenced material: normal esophageal tissue next to the tumor. In DNA, the CDR3 is TGTGCCAGCAGTCCCCGAGAGACCCAGTACTTC. It codes for CASSPRETQYF.